Below are 10 T cell receptor beta chains sequenced from a single sample in a study of blood T cell repertoires in COVID-19. Sequenced by immunoSEQ multiplex PCR; TCRdb stores in-frame clones only, minus some. The data show under 200,000 clones, with about 88% seen just once and around 1.6% held by the top ten. The specimen sequenced was peripheral blood. These receptors were taken from a man younger than 30 with active or convalescent COVID-19.

This rearrangement joins TRBV6-5 to TRBJ1-2; D unclear. Germline loops: CDR1 MNHEY, CDR2 SVGAGI. The V and J ends lost 0 bases and 4 bases respectively, with 9 bases between them. CDR3 length equals 14 residues. The CDR3 reads CASSYSRGFYGYTF. The CDR3 DNA reads TGTGCCAGCAGTTACTCCCGGGGATTCTATGGCTACACCTTC.

The chain couples TRBV5-1 to TRBJ2-1; 10 nucleotides align to TRBD2. The germline gives CDR1 SGHRS, CDR2 YFSETQ. The J segment lost 8 bases and the V segment lost 5 bases, leaving 4 bases of the junction unmatched. The CDR3 length is 13 residues. The CDR3 is CASSLAGVYEQFF. Here the CDR3 DNA reads TGCGCCAGCAGTCTAGCGGGAGTCTATGAGCAGTTCTTC.

The rearrangement uses TRBV12-3 or TRBV12-4 and TRBJ1-2; D gene uncertain. This CDR3 contains 13 residues. The germline V and J ends were trimmed by 1 base and 8 bases, with 11 bases remaining between them. CDR3 DNA: TGTGCCAGCAGTTTAGGTCGGGTTGAGGGCTACACCTTC. This encodes CASSLGRVEGYTF.

V and J are TRBV30 and TRBJ1-6; D is unresolved. The CDR3 is 14 amino acids. The V gene's germline CDR1 is GTSNPN and CDR2 SVGIG (reference sequence). V gave up 5 bases and J gave up 5 bases, with 13 bases separating them. CDR3 sequence: CAWVTDPNNSPLHF. DNA of the CDR3: TGTGCCTGGGTCACAGACCCGAATAATTCACCCCTCCACTTT.

The V gene is TRBV7-8, the J gene TRBJ2-7; 11 bases are a match to TRBD2. The junction had 14 bases not matched to a gene; V was cut back by 8 bases and J by 11 bases. In germline, CDR1 is SGHVS, CDR2 FQNEAQ. The CDR3 totals 14 residues. The chain's CDR3 is CASVLGLAVGVEYF. Here the CDR3 DNA reads TGTGCCAGCGTACTGGGACTAGCGGTGGGGGTGGAGTACTTC. Drawing the rest from reference TRBV7-8 and TRBJ2-7, the complete variable domain is GAGVSQSPRYKVAKRGQDVALRCDPISGHVSLFWYQQALGQGPEFLTYFQNEAQLDKSGLPSDRFFAERPEGSVSTLKIQRTQQEDSAVYLCASVLGLAVGVEYFGPGTRLTVT.

The V and J genes are TRBV10-3 and TRBJ1-6; no clear D gene. This CDR3 is 13 amino acids long. V dropped 7 bases and J dropped 5 bases, with 9 bases sitting between them. Germline V CDR1 and CDR2: ENHRY, SYGVKD. CDR3 nucleotides: TGTGCCATCACTGACACAGATAATTCACCCCTCCACTTT. It translates to CAITDTDNSPLHF.

DNA of the CDR3: TGTGCCAGCAGCGGGAGGACTACCTCCTCCTACAATGAGCAGTTCTTC. Protein sequence: CASSGRTTSSYNEQFF. The gene calls are TRBV13 and TRBJ2-1; tentatively, D is TRBD2 (6 bases). V lost 5 bases, J lost 0 bases, and 14 bases lay in between. The CDR3 length is 16 residues. Germline loops: CDR1 PRHDT, CDR2 FYEKMQ (reference sequence).

The CDR3 DNA follows: TGCAGCGTTGAAGTTCCACAGCCTAATGAAAAACTGTTTTTT. It codes for CSVEVPQPNEKLFF. J is TRBJ1-4 and V is TRBV29-1; no reliable D call. The V and J ends lost 1 base and 3 bases respectively, with 9 bases between them. CDR1 SQVTM and CDR2 ANQGSEA come from the germline V gene. The length of the CDR3 is 14 residues.

This chain connects TRBV5-4 to TRBJ1-4; a weak D match, TRBD1 (6 bases). The ends were cut back, 4 bases at V and 4 bases at J, with 14 bases in the middle. The germline V gene has CDR1 SGHNT and CDR2 YYREEE (reference sequence). This CDR3 is built from 15 residues. The CDR3 DNA reads as TGTGCCAGCAGCCCCAGGGGAGGGGTTAATGAAAAACTGTTTTTT. Translation: CASSPRGGVNEKLFF.

Here the CDR3 reads CASSVGGLAGDTGELFF. The DNA for the CDR3 is TGTGCCAGCAGCGTAGGGGGATTAGCGGGAGACACCGGGGAGCTGTTTTTT. The chain uses TRBV5-6 and TRBJ2-2, with TRBD2 matching 9 bases. V dropped 4 bases and J dropped 3; count of bases not matched to a gene: 10. The CDR3 has 17 residues. Germline loops: CDR1 SGHDT, CDR2 YYEEEE.